The 12 T cell receptor beta chains presented below share a single source sample, sequenced in a study of OX40 agonist ivuxolimab in advanced cancers. Sequenced by immunoSEQ multiplex PCR; TCRdb stores in-frame clones only, minus some. Of 20,000 to 30,000 clones listed, approximately 91% are singletons. Source: CD4+ or CD8+ T cells sorted from blood, taken in a trial of the OX40 agonist ivuxolimab. Receptors were obtained from an adult with an advanced solid tumor such as melanoma, head and neck, liver or kidney cancer.

J is TRBJ2-7 and V is TRBV30, with 10 bases identical to TRBD2. CDR1 is GTSNPN, CDR2 SVGIG, per germline (reference sequence). V dropped 1 base and J dropped 4; count of bases not matched to a gene: 7. This CDR3 contains 15 residues. The CDR3 sequence is CAWSGAGGLAYEQYF. DNA for the CDR3: TGTGCCTGGAGTGGAGCGGGAGGGCTGGCTTACGAGCAGTACTTC.

The V and J genes are TRBV10-3 and TRBJ2-5, with D perhaps being TRBD1 or TRBD2 (5 bases each). The CDR3 consists of 18 residues. Deletions cut 0 bases from V and 2 bases from J, with 19 bases between. Per the germline V gene, CDR1 is ENHRY and CDR2 is SYGVKD. The DNA of the CDR3 is TGTGCCATCAGTGAGTCATTCGCAGCCGGGGCCTATCAAGAGACCCAGTACTTC. Translated: CAISESFAAGAYQETQYF.

The rearrangement uses TRBV18 and TRBJ1-5; D is unresolved. The CDR3 loop spans 15 amino acids. Germline V gene sequence: CDR1 KGHSH, CDR2 LQKENI. Trimming took 0 bases from V and 7 from J, leaving 13 bases between them. This chain's CDR3 is CASSPPGGMGQPQHF. CDR3 in DNA: TGTGCCAGCTCACCACCAGGAGGGATGGGACAGCCCCAGCATTTT. Filled out from reference TRBV18 and TRBJ1-5, the complete variable domain reads NAGVMQNPRHLVRRRGQEARLRCSPMKGHSHVYWYRQLPEEGLKFMVYLQKENIIDESGMPKERFSAEFPKEGPSILRIQQVVRGDSAAYFCASSPPGGMGQPQHFGDGTRLSIL.

This clone occurred a few times. This rearrangement joins TRBV19 to TRBJ2-3; possibly TRBD1 for D (6 bases). V dropped 5 bases and J dropped 2 bases, with 11 bases sitting between them. Germline assignment: CDR1 LNHDA and CDR2 SQIVND (reference sequence). The CDR3 loop spans 14 amino acids. In DNA, the CDR3 is TGTGCCAGTAGTCGAGGGGGTCCCACAGATACGCAGTATTTT. Protein sequence: CASSRGGPTDTQYF.

This chain uses TRBV7-8 with TRBJ1-5; D gene unclear. Trimming cost V 5 bases and J 2 bases, with 7 bases left between them. Germline CDR1 SGHVS, CDR2 FQNEAQ. This CDR3 has 13 residues. Here the CDR3 reads CASSQEGNQPQHF. Written as DNA, the CDR3 is TGTGCCAGCAGCCAAGAGGGCAATCAGCCCCAGCATTTT.

The rearrangement links TRBV7-3 to TRBJ2-2; D unresolved. Trimming pared 5 bases from V and 3 bases from J, leaving 4 bases between. The CDR3 consists of 12 residues. Germline loops: CDR1 SGHTA, CDR2 FQGTGA. In nucleotides, the CDR3 is TGTGCCAGCAGCCCGTACACCGGGGAGCTGTTTTTT. This codes for CASSPYTGELFF.

The chain combines TRBV11-2 with TRBJ1-2; D uncertain. V lost 0 bases to trimming and J lost 4 bases, with 18 bases between them. CDR1 and CDR2 (germline): SGHAT, FQNNGV. The length of the CDR3 is 17 residues. The CDR3: CASSLDHGTSRGYGYTF. The CDR3 DNA reads as TGTGCCAGCAGCTTAGACCACGGCACGTCTAGAGGCTATGGCTACACCTTC.

The chain uses TRBV7-8 and TRBJ2-1; tentatively, D is TRBD1 (6 bases). This CDR3 contains 15 residues. V lost 7 bases to trimming and J lost 0 bases, with 13 bases between them. Germline CDR1 and CDR2: SGHVS and FQNEAQ. The CDR3 reads CASIPDRSSYNEQFF. For the CDR3, the DNA is TGTGCCAGCATCCCCGACAGGAGCTCCTACAATGAGCAGTTCTTC.

This rearrangement joins TRBV4-1 to TRBJ2-3, with TRBD2 as a possible D gene (6 bases). Between the trimmed V and J ends, which lost 1 base and 6 bases, there was a span of 11 bases. This CDR3 has 14 residues. Germline CDR1 reads MGHRA; CDR2 reads YSYEKL. This CDR3 is CASSQVGRADTQYF. CDR3 DNA: TGCGCCAGCAGCCAAGTCGGGAGAGCCGATACGCAGTATTTT.

This chain uses TRBV29-1 with TRBJ1-1, with D possibly TRBD1 on 6 matching bases. This CDR3 has 18 amino acids. V dropped 4 bases and J dropped 1 base, with 25 bases sitting between them. CDR1 SQVTM and CDR2 ANQGSEA come from the germline V gene. The chain's CDR3 is CSVARYTGTTITNTEAFF. DNA of the CDR3: TGCAGCGTTGCTCGATACACCGGGACAACAATTACGAACACTGAAGCTTTCTTT.

The rearrangement joins TRBV7-3 to TRBJ1-1; D gene uncertain. CDR1 is SGHTA, CDR2 FQGTGA, per germline. Trimming left V 3 bases short and J 1 base short, with 6 bases between. The length of the CDR3 is 13 residues. CDR3 in amino acids: CASSLGTNTEAFF. The DNA of the CDR3 is TGTGCCAGCAGCTTGGGCACGAACACTGAAGCTTTCTTT.

The count of this clone is one. The rearrangement joins TRBV30 to TRBJ1-6, with D possibly being TRBD1 (5 bases). Germline V gives CDR1 GTSNPN, CDR2 SVGIG (reference sequence). This CDR3 spans 13 amino acids. Between the trimmed V and J ends, which lost 4 bases and 8 bases, there was a span of 12 bases. The CDR3 spells CAWTGKVYSPLHF. CDR3 sequence (DNA): TGTGCCTGGACAGGGAAAGTCTATTCACCCCTCCACTTT.